This entry lists 16 T cell receptor beta chains sequenced from one sample in a study of T cells in Graves' hyperthyroidism and ophthalmopathy. RNA transcripts provided the source from which TCR beta CDR3 regions were amplified. HTBI primers drove first-round RT-PCR of the TCR CDR3. From the multiplex PCR reads, TCRdb called clonotypes with MiXCR, one entry per CDR3 protein. The sample lists around 200,000 distinct CDR3 sequences, around 17% occurring once. Sequencing used blood. All receptors derive from a man between 35 and 55 years old with Graves' hyperthyroidism.

The chain uses TRBV3-1 and TRBJ1-1; no reliable D call. Germline-derived CDR1 and CDR2 are LGHDT and YNNKEL (reference sequence). CDR3 length: 12 amino acids. The germline V and J ends were trimmed by 9 bases and 3 bases, with 11 bases remaining between them. CDR3 nucleotides: TGTGCCAGTGGAGTCGGACACACTGAAGCTTTCTTT. Translated: CASGVGHTEAFF. The full variable domain, its missing parts supplied by reference TRBV3-1 and TRBJ1-1, is DTAVSQTPKYLVTQMGNDKSIKCEQNLGHDTMYWYKQDSKKFLKIMFSYNNKELIINETVPNRFSPKSPDKAHLNLHINSLELGDSAVYFCASGVGHTEAFFGQGTRLTVV.

This clonotype was seen many times. This chain uses TRBV5-1 with TRBJ1-1; no firm D call. There are 15 residues in the CDR3. Germline assignment: CDR1 SGHRS and CDR2 YFSETQ. The V gene lost 0 bases and the J gene lost 6 bases, with 15 bases spanning the gap. CDR3 sequence: CASSLAGRSGAEAFF. The CDR3 coding sequence is TGCGCCAGCAGCTTGGCGGGAAGATCTGGCGCTGAAGCTTTCTTT.

This clonotype was seen many times. The chain carries TRBV7-8 and TRBJ1-2, with D tentatively TRBD1 (5 bases). The V gene lost 5 bases and the J gene lost 4 bases, with 20 bases spanning the gap. From germline, CDR1 is SGHVS and CDR2 FQNEAQ. The CDR3 has 16 residues. The CDR3 coding sequence is TGTGCCAGCAGCCCAGCTTTGGGGGACGGGCTCTATGGCTACACCTTC. Translating it yields CASSPALGDGLYGYTF.

In its sample, this clonotype was seen many times. The chain links TRBV19 to TRBJ2-5; D is possibly TRBD2 (8 bases). From germline, CDR1 is LNHDA and CDR2 SQIVND (reference sequence). With 3 bases removed from V and 5 bases from J, the gap between germline ends came to 19 bases. There are 16 residues in the CDR3. The chain's CDR3 is CASSITPGGGVETQYF. CDR3 coding DNA: TGTGCCAGTAGTATCACCCCGGGAGGGGGCGTTGAGACCCAGTACTTC.

This clonotype was detected ten times or more. The rearrangement links TRBV28 to TRBJ2-7; D remains ambiguous. V was shortened by 4 bases and J by 8 bases, with 9 bases between the two germline ends. The CDR3 has 11 amino acids. The V gene's germline CDR1 is MDHEN and CDR2 SYDVKM. CDR3 sequence: CASSSSRQQYF. CDR3 nucleotide sequence: TGTGCCAGCAGTTCCTCCCGCCAGCAGTACTTC.

The CDR3 is CASSLAPGLGNTIYF. The CDR3 DNA follows: TGCGCCAGCAGCTTGGCCCCAGGACTAGGAAACACCATATATTTT. V is TRBV5-1 and J is TRBJ1-3; no definite D call. Germline assignment: CDR1 SGHRS and CDR2 YFSETQ. The CDR3 contains 15 residues. Trimming left V 0 bases short and J 4 bases short, with 11 bases between. Full variable domain (outside the CDR3, taken from reference TRBV5-1 and TRBJ1-3): KAGVTQTPRYLIKTRGQQVTLSCSPISGHRSVSWYQQTPGQGLQFLFEYFSETQRNKGNFPGRFSGRQFSNSRSEMNVSTLELGDSALYLCASSLAPGLGNTIYFGEGSWLTVV.

This clonotype has at least ten counts. The V and J genes are TRBV18 and TRBJ2-2; 7 positions match TRBD1. CDR1 KGHSH and CDR2 LQKENI come from the germline V gene. The V gene end was trimmed by 4 bases and the J gene end by 4 bases; junction bases not matched to a gene: 3. The CDR3 loop spans 14 amino acids. The CDR3 loop is CASSRGQITGELFF. The CDR3 nucleotides are TGTGCCAGCTCACGGGGACAGATCACCGGGGAGCTGTTTTTT.

This clonotype showed up many times. The chain joins TRBV20-1 to TRBJ1-5; no clear D. This CDR3 has 11 amino acids. V was shortened by 1 base and J by 2 bases, with 0 bases between the two germline ends. CDR1 and CDR2 from the germline V gene are DFQATT and SNEGSKA (reference sequence). The CDR3 is CSARGNQPQHF. CDR3 DNA sequence: TGCAGTGCTAGAGGCAATCAGCCCCAGCATTTT.

This clonotype was observed at least ten times. CDR3 sequence reads: CASSQGYYGYTF. In nucleotides, the CDR3 is TGTGCCAGCAGTCAGGGGTACTATGGCTACACCTTC. The rearrangement links TRBV12-3 or TRBV12-4 to TRBJ1-2, with D possibly being TRBD1 (6 bases). CDR3 length: 12 amino acids. The V end lost 5 bases, the J end lost 3 bases, and 7 bases lay between the germline ends.

This clonotype was observed at least ten times. The chain is built from TRBV20-1 and TRBJ2-7, with a tentative D call TRBD2 (6 bases). CDR1 and CDR2 from the germline V gene are DFQATT and SNEGSKA (reference sequence). V dropped 5 bases and J dropped 4 bases, with 15 bases sitting between them. The CDR3 extends over 13 amino acids. The CDR3 sequence: CSAEEGSTYEQYF. The CDR3 nucleotides read TGCAGTGCTGAGGAGGGAAGTACTTACGAGCAGTACTTC.

At least ten counts were recorded for this clonotype. CDR3 bases: TGTGCCAGCAGTTACCTCCCGACAGTCGGCTACACCTTC. Translated: CASSYLPTVGYTF. The chain couples TRBV6-6 to TRBJ1-2; D might be TRBD1 (5 bases). The CDR3 is 13 residues long. Germline loops: CDR1 MNHNY, CDR2 SVGAGI (reference sequence). Trimming removed 2 bases at V and 8 bases at J, with 12 bases between.

Many counts were recorded for this clonotype. The chain has TRBV20-1 and TRBJ2-1, with TRBD2 matching over 9 bases. The CDR3 loop spans 16 amino acids. Trimming cost V 3 bases and J 1 base; bases outside gene matches: 7. Per the germline V gene, CDR1 is DFQATT and CDR2 is SNEGSKA (reference sequence). This CDR3 reads CSARFPAGGSYNEQFF. The CDR3, as DNA: TGCAGTGCTAGGTTCCCCGCGGGGGGGTCCTACAATGAGCAGTTCTTC.

This clonotype was counted at least ten times. This sequence joins TRBV15 and TRBJ2-2; 8 bases fit TRBD1. Losses at the gene ends were 1 base for V and 6 bases for J; bases not matched to a gene: 4. The germline gives CDR1 LNHNV, CDR2 YYDKDF (reference sequence). This CDR3 contains 15 residues. DNA of the CDR3: TGTGCCACCAGCAGAGGACAGGGGATATCCGGGGAGCTGTTTTTT. Encoded protein: CATSRGQGISGELFF.

Many counts were recorded for this clonotype. The gene calls are TRBV24-1 and TRBJ2-2; 8 nucleotides agree with TRBD1. With 1 base clipped from V and 2 bases from J, the junction kept 11 bases outside the gene matches. The CDR3 extends over 19 amino acids. Germline V gene data show CDR1 as KGHDR and CDR2 as SFDVKD. The chain's CDR3 is CATSDFAPRTGPNTGELFF. The CDR3 coding sequence is TGTGCCACCAGTGATTTTGCTCCACGGACAGGGCCTAACACCGGGGAGCTGTTTTTT.

This clonotype was observed many times. The V and J genes are TRBV28 and TRBJ2-7; 11 bases are shared with TRBD2. The V gene end was trimmed by 4 bases and the J gene end by 6 bases; junction bases not matched to a gene: 5. Per germline, CDR1 MDHEN and CDR2 SYDVKM. This CDR3 comprises 14 residues. The DNA for the CDR3 is TGTGCCAGCAGTTATAGCGGGGGGGCTCGCGAGCAGTACTTC. Protein: CASSYSGGAREQYF.

This clonotype has a count of ten or more. The rearrangement uses TRBV13 and TRBJ2-1; TRBD2 matches 14 bases. CDR3 length: 17 amino acids. V dropped 2 bases and J dropped 5; count of bases not matched to a gene: 5. Germline CDR1 is PRHDT and CDR2 is FYEKMQ (reference sequence). DNA for the CDR3: TGTGCCAGCAGCTTAAGACTAGCGGGGGGGTTGCACAATGAGCAGTTCTTC. Residues: CASSLRLAGGLHNEQFF.